This TCR beta chain was retrieved from a study of shared clonotypes between healthy human individuals. Genomic DNA per cell subset filled all wells of several immunoSEQ plates. Generated by immunoSEQ multiplex PCR, the TCRdb table keeps only in-frame clones and is missing some. Here the sample spans approximately 940,000 clones, more than 75% being singletons. The study, taken as a whole, reports: Larger estimated richness was generally seen in naive subsets than in memory subsets.

V lost 2 bases and J 4 bases, leaving 11 bases between the germline ends. The CDR3 runs 13 residues. CDR1 is GTSNPN and CDR2 is SVGIG in the germline V gene (reference sequence). This clone was seen at least ten times. Antigen unknown. The sequence derives from a man in his late teens or twenties in good health. The chain employs TRBV30 and TRBJ1-2; D is unresolved. The sequenced sample was memory CD4+ T cells sorted from blood. The subset is: CD45RA-negative fraction. In nucleotides, the CDR3 is TGTGCCTGGAGTCCCCTCGAGAGCTATGGCTACACCTTC. This sequence encodes CAWSPLESYGYTF.